This TCR beta chain is from a study of blood T cell repertoires in COVID-19. As for the study in general: Both acute and convalescent COVID-19 samples were obtained from the United States, Italy and Spain. Sources were T cells, B-cell-depleted T cells, or PBMCs; the material itself was cDNA or gDNA.

The CDR3 has 13 amino acids. Germline CDR1 MNHEY, CDR2 SVGEGT. Trimming removed 6 bases at V and 4 bases at J, with 12 bases between. Authors' processing steps: Amplification from reference gene primers served as the basis for estimated nucleated cell counts. Produced via immunoSEQ multiplex PCR; TCRdb's table is partial and in-frame only. Clone size and the V and J calls come from that table; the DNA yielded D and trimming. Here the sample spans 200,000 to 250,000 clones, around 83% being singletons. This sequence originates from a man aged 40-49 years with acute or convalescent COVID-19. This rearrangement joins TRBV6-2 or TRBV6-3 to TRBJ1-2, with a tentative D call TRBD1 (5 bases). Sequenced material: peripheral blood. The DNA for the CDR3 is TGTGCCAGCAGCTGGAGGGACGGCTATGGCTACACCTTC. This sequence encodes CASSWRDGYGYTF.